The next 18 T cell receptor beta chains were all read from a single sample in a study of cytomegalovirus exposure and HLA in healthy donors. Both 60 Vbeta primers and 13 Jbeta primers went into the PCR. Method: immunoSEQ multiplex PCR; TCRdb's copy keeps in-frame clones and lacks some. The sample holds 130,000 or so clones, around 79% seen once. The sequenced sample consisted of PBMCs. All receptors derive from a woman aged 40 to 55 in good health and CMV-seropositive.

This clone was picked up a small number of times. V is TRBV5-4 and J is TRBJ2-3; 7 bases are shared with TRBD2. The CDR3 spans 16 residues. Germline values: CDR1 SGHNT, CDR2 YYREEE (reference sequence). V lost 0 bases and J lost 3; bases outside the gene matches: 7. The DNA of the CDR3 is TGTGCCAGCAGCTTGGGGGGAGCGGGACGGACAGATACGCAGTATTTT. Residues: CASSLGGAGRTDTQYF.

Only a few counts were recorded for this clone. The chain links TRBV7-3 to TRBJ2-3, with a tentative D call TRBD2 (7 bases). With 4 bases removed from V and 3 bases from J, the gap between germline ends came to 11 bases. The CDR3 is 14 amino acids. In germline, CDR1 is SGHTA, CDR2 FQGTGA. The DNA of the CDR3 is TGTGCCAGCAGCTCGGGGGGCTGGACAGATACGCAGTATTTT. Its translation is CASSSGGWTDTQYF.

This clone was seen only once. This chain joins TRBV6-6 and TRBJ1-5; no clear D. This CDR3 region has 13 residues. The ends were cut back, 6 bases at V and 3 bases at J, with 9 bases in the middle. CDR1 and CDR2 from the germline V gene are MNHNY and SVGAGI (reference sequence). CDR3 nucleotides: TGTGCCAGCAGCAGGCGATTCAATCAGCCCCAGCATTTT. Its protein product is CASSRRFNQPQHF.

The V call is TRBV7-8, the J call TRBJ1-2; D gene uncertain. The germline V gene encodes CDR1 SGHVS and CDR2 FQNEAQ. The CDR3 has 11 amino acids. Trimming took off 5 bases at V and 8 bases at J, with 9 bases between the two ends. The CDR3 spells CASSTTGGYTF. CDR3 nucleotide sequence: TGTGCCAGCAGCACAACCGGGGGCTACACCTTC.

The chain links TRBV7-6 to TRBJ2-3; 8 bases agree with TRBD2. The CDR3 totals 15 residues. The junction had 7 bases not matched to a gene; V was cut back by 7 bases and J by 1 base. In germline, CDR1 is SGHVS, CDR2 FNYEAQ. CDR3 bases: TGTGCCAGCAACCCGGGGGGGGCGGGCACAGATACGCAGTATTTT. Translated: CASNPGGAGTDTQYF.

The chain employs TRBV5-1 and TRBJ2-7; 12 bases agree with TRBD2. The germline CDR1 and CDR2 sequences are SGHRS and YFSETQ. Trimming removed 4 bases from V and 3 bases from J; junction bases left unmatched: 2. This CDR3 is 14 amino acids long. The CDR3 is CASSGGLAGYEQYF. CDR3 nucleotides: TGCGCCAGCAGCGGGGGACTAGCGGGCTACGAGCAGTACTTC.

The chain's CDR3 is CASTRTANTEAFF. DNA of the CDR3: TGTGCCAGTACTCGGACAGCGAACACTGAAGCTTTCTTT. The chain uses TRBV19 and TRBJ1-1, with a possible D match to TRBD1 (6 bases). Germline CDR1 and CDR2: LNHDA and SQIVND (reference sequence). V shed 7 bases and J shed 1 base, with 10 bases lying between them. CDR3 length: 13 amino acids.

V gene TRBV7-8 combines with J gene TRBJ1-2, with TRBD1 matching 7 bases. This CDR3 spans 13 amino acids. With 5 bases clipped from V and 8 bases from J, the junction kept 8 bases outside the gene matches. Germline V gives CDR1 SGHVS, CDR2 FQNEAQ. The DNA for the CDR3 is TGTGCCAGCAGCATAAGACAGGGAGGAGGCTACACCTTC. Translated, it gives CASSIRQGGGYTF.

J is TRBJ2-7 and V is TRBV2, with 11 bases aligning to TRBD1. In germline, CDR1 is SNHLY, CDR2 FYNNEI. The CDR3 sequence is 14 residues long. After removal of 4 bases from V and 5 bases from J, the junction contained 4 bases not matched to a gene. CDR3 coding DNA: TGTGCCAGCAGTGTGGACAGGGGGCTCAACGAGCAGTACTTC. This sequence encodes CASSVDRGLNEQYF.

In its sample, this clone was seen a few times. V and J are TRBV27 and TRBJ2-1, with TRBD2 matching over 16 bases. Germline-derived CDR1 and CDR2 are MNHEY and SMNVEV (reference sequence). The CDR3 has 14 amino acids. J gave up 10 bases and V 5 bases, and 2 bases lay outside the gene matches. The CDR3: CASSMGLAGGEQFF. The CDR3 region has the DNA TGTGCCAGCAGTATGGGACTAGCGGGGGGGGAGCAGTTCTTC.

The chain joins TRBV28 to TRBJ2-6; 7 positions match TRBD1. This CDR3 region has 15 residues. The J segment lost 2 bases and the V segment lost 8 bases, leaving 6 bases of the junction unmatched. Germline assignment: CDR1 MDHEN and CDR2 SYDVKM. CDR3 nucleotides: TGTGCCAGCGGGAAAGGGGGCACTGGGGCCAACGTCCTGACTTTC. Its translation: CASGKGGTGANVLTF.

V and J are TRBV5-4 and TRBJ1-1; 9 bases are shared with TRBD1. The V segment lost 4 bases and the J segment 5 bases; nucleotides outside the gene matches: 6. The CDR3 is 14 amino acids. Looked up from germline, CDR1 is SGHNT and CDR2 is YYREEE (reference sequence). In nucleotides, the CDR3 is TGTGCCAGCAGCGGACGACAGGGGGTGACTGAAGCTTTCTTT. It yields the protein CASSGRQGVTEAFF. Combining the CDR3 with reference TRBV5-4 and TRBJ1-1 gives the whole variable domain ETGVTQSPTHLIKTRGQQVTLRCSSQSGHNTVSWYQQALGQGPQFIFQYYREEENGRGNFPPRFSGLQFPNYSSELNVNALELDDSALYLCASSGRQGVTEAFFGQGTRLTVV.

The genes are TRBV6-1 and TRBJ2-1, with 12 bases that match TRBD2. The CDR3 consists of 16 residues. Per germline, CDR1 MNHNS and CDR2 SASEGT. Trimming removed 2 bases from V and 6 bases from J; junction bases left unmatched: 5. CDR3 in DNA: TGTGCCAGCAGTGAAATTCGGACTAGCGGGGCCAATGAGCAGTTCTTC. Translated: CASSEIRTSGANEQFF.

The CDR3, as DNA: TGTGCCAGCAGTGTGTACAGGGACGGATTTAACTATGGCTACACCTTC. Translating it yields CASSVYRDGFNYGYTF. The rearrangement links TRBV2 to TRBJ1-2; a possible D gene is TRBD1 (6 bases). V was clipped by 4 bases and J by 1 base, with 16 bases between them. Germline-derived CDR1 and CDR2 are SNHLY and FYNNEI. This CDR3 contains 16 residues.

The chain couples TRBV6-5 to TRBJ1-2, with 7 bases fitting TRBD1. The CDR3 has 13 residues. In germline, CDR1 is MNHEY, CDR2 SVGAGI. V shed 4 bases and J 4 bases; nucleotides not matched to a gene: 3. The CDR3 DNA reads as TGTGCCAGCAGTTCAGGACAGGCCTATGGCTACACCTTC. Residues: CASSSGQAYGYTF.

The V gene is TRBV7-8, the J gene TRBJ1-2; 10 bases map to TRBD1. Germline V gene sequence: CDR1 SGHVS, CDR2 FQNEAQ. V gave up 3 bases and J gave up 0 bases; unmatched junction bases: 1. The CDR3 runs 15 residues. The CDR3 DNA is TGTGCCAGCAGCTTGGGGACAGGGGCTAACTATGGCTACACCTTC. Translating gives CASSLGTGANYGYTF.

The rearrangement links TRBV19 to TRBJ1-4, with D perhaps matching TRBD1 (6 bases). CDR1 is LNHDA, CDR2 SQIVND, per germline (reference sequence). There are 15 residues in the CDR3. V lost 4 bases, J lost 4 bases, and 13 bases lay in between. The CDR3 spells CASSSPDSINEKLFF. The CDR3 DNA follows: TGTGCCAGTAGTAGTCCGGACAGTATTAATGAAAAACTGTTTTTT.

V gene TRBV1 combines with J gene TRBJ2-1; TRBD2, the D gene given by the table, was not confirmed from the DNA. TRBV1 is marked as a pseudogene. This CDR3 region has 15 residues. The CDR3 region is CTSTLLAGGYNEQFF. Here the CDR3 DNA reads TGCACCAGCACCTTACTAGCGGGAGGCTACAATGAGCAGTTCTTC.